This T cell receptor (beta chain) is drawn from a study of T cells in Graves' hyperthyroidism and ophthalmopathy. This clonotype was seen at least ten times. The antigen is not known. V shed 5 bases and J 4 bases; nucleotides not matched to a gene: 11. Germline-derived CDR1 and CDR2 are SNHLY and FYNNEI. The CDR3 consists of 15 residues. Regarding the study as a whole: The model identified upcoming ophthalmopathy a median about 7.1 months ahead of onset.

Every diagnosis used clinical symptoms, serum thyroxine and TRAb, thyroid ultrasound and orbital computed tomography. Amplified TCR beta CDR3 regions derived from RNA transcripts. A first-round RT-PCR of the TCR CDR3 used the HTBI primer set. A single record per CDR3 protein comes from TCRdb applying MiXCR to the multiplex PCR reads. The table lists about 600,000 distinct CDR3 sequences, 12% to 15% of them singletons, with roughly 7.1% in the top ten. The chain uses TRBV2 and TRBJ2-7; 7 bases match TRBD2. This clonotype was obtained from a woman between 18 and 29 years old with Graves' ophthalmopathy. Sequencing was carried out using blood. The CDR3 DNA is TGTGCCAGCAGTCCGTCTAGCGGACGAACTTACGAGCAGTACTTC. Translated: CASSPSSGRTYEQYF.